The clone carrying this T cell receptor beta chain was observed a few times. The read ends 3 residues shy of where the CDR3 ends; the end is completed using the germline J gene. The assay was immunoSEQ multiplex PCR, and TCRdb's table has in-frame clones only and misses some. Sampling found 55,000 or so clones, none seen once. CDR3 length: 14 amino acids. Germline CDR1 SGHTA, CDR2 FQGNSA. This entry comes from a study of T cell clonality in common variable immunodeficiency. The rearrangement joins TRBV7-2 to TRBJ2-3; D call uncertain. The source material was peripheral blood mononuclear cells. This sequence was found in a person aged 18-70 years in good health. CDR3: CASSLQYSNQPQYF. Incomplete CDR3 DNA: TGTGCCAGCAGCTTACAGTATAGCAATCAGCCG.